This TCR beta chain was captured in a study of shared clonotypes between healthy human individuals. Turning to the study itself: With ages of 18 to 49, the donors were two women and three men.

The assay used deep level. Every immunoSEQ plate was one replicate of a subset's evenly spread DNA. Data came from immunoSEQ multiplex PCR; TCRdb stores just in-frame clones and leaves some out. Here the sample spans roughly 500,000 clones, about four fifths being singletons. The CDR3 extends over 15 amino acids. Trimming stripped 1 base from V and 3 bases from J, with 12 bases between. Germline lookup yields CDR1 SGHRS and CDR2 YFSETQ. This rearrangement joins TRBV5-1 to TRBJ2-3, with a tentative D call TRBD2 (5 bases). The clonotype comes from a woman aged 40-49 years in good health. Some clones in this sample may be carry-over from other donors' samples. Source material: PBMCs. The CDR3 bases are TGCGCCAGCAGCTTGTTCGGAGCGGCTACAGATACGCAGTATTTT. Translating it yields CASSLFGAATDTQYF. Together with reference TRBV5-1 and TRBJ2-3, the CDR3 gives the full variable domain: KAGVTQTPRYLIKTRGQQVTLSCSPISGHRSVSWYQQTPGQGLQFLFEYFSETQRNKGNFPGRFSGRQFSNSRSEMNVSTLELGDSALYLCASSLFGAATDTQYFGPGTRLTVL.